This TCR beta chain is from a study of CD8 T cells in ankylosing spondylitis. This clonotype was seen repeatedly, ten times or more. Antigen: not known. TCRdb recomputed calls from the 5' RACE reads with MiXCR, one row per CDR3 protein. The sample includes 200,000 to 300,000 distinct CDR3 sequences, approximately 10% seen only once; the top ten take about 2.8%. Study findings and constraints: There was a TCR beta motif, made of several highly homologous variants, that appeared characteristic of ankylosing spondylitis blood. Previously reported in reactive arthritis synovial fluid and blood were some of the motif variants. As reported, disease-linked clones showed significant enrichment in matched ankylosing spondylitis synovial fluid.

Sequenced material: blood, either unsorted or a sorted T cell fraction (not recorded which). This TCR derives from a male donor with ankylosing spondylitis or in good health (not recorded which).

This chain's CDR3 is CASSVIVTEAFF. DNA for the CDR3: TGTGCCAGCAGTGTAATTGTGACTGAAGCTTTCTTT. The chain employs TRBV12-3 or TRBV12-4 and TRBJ1-1; the D is unclear. This CDR3 region has 12 residues. V was pared by 5 bases and J by 5 bases, with 9 bases between.